The source of this TCR beta chain is a study of T cells after yellow fever vaccination. About the research overall: Where fractions had low cell numbers, libraries were prepared from them with the SMART-Seq v4 Ultra Low Input RNA kit. Study-wide points: Contaminating bulk clonotypes could be abundant in FACS-sorted repertoires.

TCRdb reanalysed the 5' RACE reads using MiXCR and keeps one entry per CDR3 protein. The table records some 350,000 distinct CDR3 sequences, 3% to 4.5% of them present only once. This clonotype was observed at least ten times. The antigen is undetermined. Per the germline V gene, CDR1 is SGHRS and CDR2 is YFSETQ. The CDR3 length is 13 residues. Between the trimmed V and J ends, which lost 6 bases and 9 bases, there was a span of 16 bases. The TCR sequence derives from a man aged 18 to 29 who received the YFV17D yellow fever vaccine. The V and J genes are TRBV5-1 and TRBJ2-1, with D perhaps TRBD1 (5 bases). Material: PBMCs, obtained 5 days after the yellow fever booster vaccination. The CDR3: CASTQDRYGEQFF. The DNA of the CDR3 is TGCGCCAGCACACAGGACCGGTACGGTGAGCAGTTCTTC. Complete variable domain (other parts from reference TRBV5-1 and TRBJ2-1): KAGVTQTPRYLIKTRGQQVTLSCSPISGHRSVSWYQQTPGQGLQFLFEYFSETQRNKGNFPGRFSGRQFSNSRSEMNVSTLELGDSALYLCASTQDRYGEQFFGPGTRLTVL.